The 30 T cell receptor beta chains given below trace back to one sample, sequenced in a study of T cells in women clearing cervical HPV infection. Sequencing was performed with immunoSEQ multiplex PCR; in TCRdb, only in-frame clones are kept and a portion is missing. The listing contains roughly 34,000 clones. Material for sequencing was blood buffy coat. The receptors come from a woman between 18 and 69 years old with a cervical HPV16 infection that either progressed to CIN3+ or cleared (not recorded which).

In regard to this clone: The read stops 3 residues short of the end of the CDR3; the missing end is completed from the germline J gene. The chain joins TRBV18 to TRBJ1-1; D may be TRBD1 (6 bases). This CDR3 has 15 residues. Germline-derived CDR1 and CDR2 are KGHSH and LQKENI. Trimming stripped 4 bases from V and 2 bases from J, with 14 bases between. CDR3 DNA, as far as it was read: TGTGCCAGCTCACAGATCGGGGGGGCCAACACTGAA. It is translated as CASSQIGGANTE. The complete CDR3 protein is CASSQIGGANTEAFF.

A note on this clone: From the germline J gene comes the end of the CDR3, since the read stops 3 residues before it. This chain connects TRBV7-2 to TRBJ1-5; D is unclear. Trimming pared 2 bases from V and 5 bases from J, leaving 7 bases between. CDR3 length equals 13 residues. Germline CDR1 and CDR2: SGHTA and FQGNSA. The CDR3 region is CASSLWADQPQHF. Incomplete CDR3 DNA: TGTGCCAGCAGCTTATGGGCCGATCAGCCC.

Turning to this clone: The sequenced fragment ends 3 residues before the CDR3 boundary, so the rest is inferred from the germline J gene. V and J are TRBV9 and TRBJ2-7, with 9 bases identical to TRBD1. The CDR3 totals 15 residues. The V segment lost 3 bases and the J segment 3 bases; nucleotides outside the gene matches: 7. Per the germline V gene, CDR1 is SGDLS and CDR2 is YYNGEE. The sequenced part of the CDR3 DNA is TGTGCCAGCAGCGCGGCCGACAGGGGGGGCTACGAG. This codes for CASSAADRGGYE. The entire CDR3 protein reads CASSAADRGGYEQYF.

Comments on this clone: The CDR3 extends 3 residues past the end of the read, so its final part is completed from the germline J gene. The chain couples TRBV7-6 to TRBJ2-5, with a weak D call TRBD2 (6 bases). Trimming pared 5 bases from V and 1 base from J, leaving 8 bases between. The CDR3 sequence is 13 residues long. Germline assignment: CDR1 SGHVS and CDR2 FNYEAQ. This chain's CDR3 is CASSRGAQETQYF. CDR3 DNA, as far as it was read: TGTGCCAGCAGCCGCGGGGCCCAAGAGACC.

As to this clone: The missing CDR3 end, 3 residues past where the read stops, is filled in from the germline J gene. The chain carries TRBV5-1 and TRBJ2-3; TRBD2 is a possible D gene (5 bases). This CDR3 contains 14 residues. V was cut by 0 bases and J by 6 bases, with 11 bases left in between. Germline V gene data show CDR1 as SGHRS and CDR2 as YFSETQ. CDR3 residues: CASSLVTTRDTQYF. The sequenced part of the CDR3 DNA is TGCGCCAGCAGCTTGGTGACTACTCGCGATACG.

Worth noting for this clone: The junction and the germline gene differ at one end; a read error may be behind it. Incomplete CDR3 DNA: TGCAGCTTTGAAGATACTAGCACCTACGAG. This sequence encodes CSFEDTSTYE. The entire CDR3 is CSFEDTSTYEQYF. The J gene is TRBJ2-7, the V gene TRBV29-1; the D gene is possibly TRBD2 (6 bases). Coverage ceases 3 residues before the CDR3 finishes, and the germline J gene fills in the end. Germline V lookup: CDR1 SQVTM, CDR2 ANQGSEA. The CDR3 has 13 residues.

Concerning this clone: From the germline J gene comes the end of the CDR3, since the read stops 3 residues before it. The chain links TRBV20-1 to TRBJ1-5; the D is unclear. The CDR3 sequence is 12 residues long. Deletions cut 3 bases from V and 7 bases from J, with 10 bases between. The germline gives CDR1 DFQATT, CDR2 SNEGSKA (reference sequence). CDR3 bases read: TGCAGTGCTAGTCGGGTTGGCCAGCCC. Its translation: CSASRVGQP. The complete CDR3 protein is CSASRVGQPQHF.

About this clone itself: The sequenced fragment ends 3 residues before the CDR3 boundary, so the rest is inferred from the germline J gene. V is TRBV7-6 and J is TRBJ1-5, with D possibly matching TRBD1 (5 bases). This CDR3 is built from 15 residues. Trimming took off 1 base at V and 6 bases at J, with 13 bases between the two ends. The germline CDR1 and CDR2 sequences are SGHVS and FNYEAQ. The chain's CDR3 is CASSLEGKKGQPQHF. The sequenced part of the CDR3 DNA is TGTGCCAGCAGCTTAGAGGGGAAAAAAGGTCAGCCC.

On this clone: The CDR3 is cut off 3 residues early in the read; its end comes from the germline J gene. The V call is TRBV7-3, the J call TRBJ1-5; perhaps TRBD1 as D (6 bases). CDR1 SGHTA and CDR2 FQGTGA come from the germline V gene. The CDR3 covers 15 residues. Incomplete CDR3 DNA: TGTGCCAGCAGCCGACTAGCGGGGGGCACAGATCCC. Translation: CASSRLAGGTDP. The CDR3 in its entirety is CASSRLAGGTDPQHF.

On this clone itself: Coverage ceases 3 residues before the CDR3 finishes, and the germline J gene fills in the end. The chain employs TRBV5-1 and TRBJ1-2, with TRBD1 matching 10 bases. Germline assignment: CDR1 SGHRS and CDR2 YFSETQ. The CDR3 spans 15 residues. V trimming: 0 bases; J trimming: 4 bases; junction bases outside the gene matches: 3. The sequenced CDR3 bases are TGCGCCAGCAGCTTGGGGGACAGGGGAGCCTATGGC. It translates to CASSLGDRGAYG. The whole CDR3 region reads CASSLGDRGAYGYTF.

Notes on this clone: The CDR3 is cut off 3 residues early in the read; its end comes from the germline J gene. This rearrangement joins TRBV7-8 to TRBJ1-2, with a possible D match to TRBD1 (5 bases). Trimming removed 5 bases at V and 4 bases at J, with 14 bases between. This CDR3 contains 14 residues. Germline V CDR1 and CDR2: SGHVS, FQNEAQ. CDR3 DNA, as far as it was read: TGTGCCAGCAGCCCGGCCACAGGATTCTATGGC. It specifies CASSPATGFYG. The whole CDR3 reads CASSPATGFYGYTF. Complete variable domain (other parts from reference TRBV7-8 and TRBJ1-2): GAGVSQSPRYKVAKRGQDVALRCDPISGHVSLFWYQQALGQGPEFLTYFQNEAQLDKSGLPSDRFFAERPEGSVSTLKIQRTQQEDSAVYLCASSPATGFYGYTFGSGTRLTVV.

This chain's CDR3 is CSAGVVTGDGYTF. The CDR3 bases that were read are TGCAGCGCCGGGGTCGTGACAGGGGATGGC. This chain connects TRBV29-1 to TRBJ1-2; 8 nucleotides align to TRBD1. The read terminates 3 residues ahead of where the CDR3 ends, so the germline J gene completes it. The CDR3 has 13 amino acids. From germline, CDR1 is SQVTM and CDR2 ANQGSEA. Trimming removed 7 bases from V and 6 bases from J; junction bases left unmatched: 10.

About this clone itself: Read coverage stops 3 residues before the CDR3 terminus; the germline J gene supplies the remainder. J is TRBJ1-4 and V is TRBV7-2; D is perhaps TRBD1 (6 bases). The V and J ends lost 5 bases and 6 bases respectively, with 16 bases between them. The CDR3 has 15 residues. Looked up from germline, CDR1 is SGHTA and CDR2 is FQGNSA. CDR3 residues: CASSRRDIGDEKLFF. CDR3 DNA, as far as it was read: TGTGCCAGCAGCCGACGGGACATTGGGGATGAAAAA.

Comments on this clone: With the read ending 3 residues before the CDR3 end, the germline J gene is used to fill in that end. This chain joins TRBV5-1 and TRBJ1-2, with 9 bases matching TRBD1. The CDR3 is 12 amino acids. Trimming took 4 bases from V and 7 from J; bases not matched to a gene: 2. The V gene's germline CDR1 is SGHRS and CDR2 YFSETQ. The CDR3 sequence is CASSGTGSGYTF. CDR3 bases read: TGCGCCAGCAGCGGGACAGGGTCTGGC.

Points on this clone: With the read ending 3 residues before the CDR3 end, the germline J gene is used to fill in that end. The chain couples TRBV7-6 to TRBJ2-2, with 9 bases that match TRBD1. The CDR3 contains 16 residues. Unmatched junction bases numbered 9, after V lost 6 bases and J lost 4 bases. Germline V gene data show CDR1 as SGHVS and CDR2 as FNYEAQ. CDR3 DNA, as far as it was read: TGTGCCAGCAGGCCCCTAGGGACAGGGCCCACCGGGGAG. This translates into CASRPLGTGPTGE. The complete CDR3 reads CASRPLGTGPTGELFF.

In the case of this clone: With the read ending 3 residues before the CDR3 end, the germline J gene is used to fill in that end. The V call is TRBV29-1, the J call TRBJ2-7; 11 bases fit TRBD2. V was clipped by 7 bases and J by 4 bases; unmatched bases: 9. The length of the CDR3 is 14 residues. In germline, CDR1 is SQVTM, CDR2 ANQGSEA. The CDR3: CSAVTSGKLYEQYF. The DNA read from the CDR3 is TGCAGCGCTGTGACTAGCGGGAAACTGTACGAG.

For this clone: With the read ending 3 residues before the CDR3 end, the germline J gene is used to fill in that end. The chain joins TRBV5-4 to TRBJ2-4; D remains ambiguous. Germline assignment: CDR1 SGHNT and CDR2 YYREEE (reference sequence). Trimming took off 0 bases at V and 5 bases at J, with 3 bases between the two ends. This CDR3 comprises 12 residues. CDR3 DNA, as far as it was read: TGTGCCAGCAGCTTGGAGCAAAACATT. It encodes CASSLEQNI. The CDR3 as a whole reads CASSLEQNIQYF.

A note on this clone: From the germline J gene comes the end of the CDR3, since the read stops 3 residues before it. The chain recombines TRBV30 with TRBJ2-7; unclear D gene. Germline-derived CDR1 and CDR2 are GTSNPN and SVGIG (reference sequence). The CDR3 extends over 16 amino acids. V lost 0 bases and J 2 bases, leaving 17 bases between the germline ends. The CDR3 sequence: CAWSVHSRLPPYEQYF. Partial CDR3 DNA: TGTGCCTGGAGTGTTCATTCCAGATTGCCACCCTACGAG.

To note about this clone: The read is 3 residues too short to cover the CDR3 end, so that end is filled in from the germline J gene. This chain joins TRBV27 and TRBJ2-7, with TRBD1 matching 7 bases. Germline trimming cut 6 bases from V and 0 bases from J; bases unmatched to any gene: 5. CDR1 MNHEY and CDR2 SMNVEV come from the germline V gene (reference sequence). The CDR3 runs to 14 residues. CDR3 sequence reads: CASRIQGSSYEQYF. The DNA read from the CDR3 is TGTGCCAGCAGGATACAGGGGAGCTCCTACGAG.

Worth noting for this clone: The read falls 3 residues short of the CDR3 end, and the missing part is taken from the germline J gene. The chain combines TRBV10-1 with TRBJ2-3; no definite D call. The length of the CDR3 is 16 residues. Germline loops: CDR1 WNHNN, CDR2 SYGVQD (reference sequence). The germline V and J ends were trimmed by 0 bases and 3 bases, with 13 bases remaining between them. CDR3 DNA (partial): TGCGCCAGCAGTGAGTCGACTTATAGAGGAACAGATACG. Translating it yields CASSESTYRGTDT. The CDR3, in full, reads CASSESTYRGTDTQYF.

CDR3 protein: CASSPSLQADYTF. The sequenced CDR3 bases are TGTGCCAGCTCACCATCTTTACAGGCTGAC. V and J are TRBV18 and TRBJ1-2, with D perhaps TRBD1 (5 bases). The sequence runs out 3 residues before the end of the CDR3; the remainder is reconstructed from the germline J gene. The length of the CDR3 is 13 residues. Per germline, CDR1 KGHSH and CDR2 LQKENI. The variable domain in full, completed from reference TRBV18 and TRBJ1-2, reads NAGVMQNPRHLVRRRGQEARLRCSPMKGHSHVYWYRQLPEEGLKFMVYLQKENIIDESGMPKERFSAEFPKEGPSILRIQQVVRGDSAAYFCASSPSLQADYTFGSGTRLTVV.

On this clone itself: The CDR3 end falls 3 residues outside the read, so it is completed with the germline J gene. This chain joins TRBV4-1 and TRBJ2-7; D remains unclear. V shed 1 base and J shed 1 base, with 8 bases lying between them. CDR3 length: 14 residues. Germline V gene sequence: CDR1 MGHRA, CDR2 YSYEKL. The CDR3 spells CASSQVLGSYEQYF. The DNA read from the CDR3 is TGCGCCAGCAGCCAAGTTCTAGGATCCTACGAG.

CDR3 DNA (partial): TGTGCCAGCAGGGGGACTTATTCCTACGAC. This translates into CASRGTYSYD. The full CDR3 protein reads CASRGTYSYDYTF. The chain uses TRBV2 and TRBJ1-2; maybe TRBD1 (5 bases). Sequencing ends 3 residues short of the CDR3 end; the germline J gene provides the rest. Germline values: CDR1 SNHLY, CDR2 FYNNEI. This CDR3 spans 13 amino acids. Variable domain in full (rest from reference TRBV2 and TRBJ1-2): EPEVTQTPSHQVTQMGQEVILRCVPISNHLYFYWYRQILGQKVEFLVSFYNNEISEKSEIFDDQFSVERPDGSNFTLKIRSTKLEDSAMYFCASRGTYSYDYTFGSGTRLTVV.

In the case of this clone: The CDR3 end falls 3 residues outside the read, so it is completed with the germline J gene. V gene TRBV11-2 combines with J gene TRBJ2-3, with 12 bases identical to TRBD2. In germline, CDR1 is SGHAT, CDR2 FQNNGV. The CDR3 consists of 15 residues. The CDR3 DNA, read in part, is TGTGCCAGCAGCAGGACTAGCGGGGCACAAGAGACG. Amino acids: CASSRTSGAQET. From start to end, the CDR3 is CASSRTSGAQETQYF.

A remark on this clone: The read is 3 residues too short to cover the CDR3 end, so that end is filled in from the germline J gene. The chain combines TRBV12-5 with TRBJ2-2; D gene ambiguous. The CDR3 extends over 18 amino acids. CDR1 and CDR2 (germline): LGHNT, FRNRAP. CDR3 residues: CASGQLPGVWVVGEKLFF. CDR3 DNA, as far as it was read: TGTGCTAGTGGACAGCTACCCGGTGTGTGGGTGGTTGGTGAAAAG.

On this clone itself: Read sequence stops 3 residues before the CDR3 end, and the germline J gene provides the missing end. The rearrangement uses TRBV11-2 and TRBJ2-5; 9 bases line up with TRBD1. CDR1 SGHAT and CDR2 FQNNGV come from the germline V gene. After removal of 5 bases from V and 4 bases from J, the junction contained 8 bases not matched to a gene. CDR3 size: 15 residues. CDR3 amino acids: CASSPGTGTRETQYF. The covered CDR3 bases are TGTGCCAGCAGCCCGGGGACAGGGACGCGAGAGACC.

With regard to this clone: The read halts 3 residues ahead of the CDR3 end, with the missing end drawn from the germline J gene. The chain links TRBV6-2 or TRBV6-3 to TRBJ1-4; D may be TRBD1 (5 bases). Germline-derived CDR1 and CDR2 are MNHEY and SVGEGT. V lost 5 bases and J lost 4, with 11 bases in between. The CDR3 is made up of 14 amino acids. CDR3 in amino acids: CASSPTDLNEKLFF. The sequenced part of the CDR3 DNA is TGTGCCAGCAGTCCGACAGACCTTAATGAAAAA.

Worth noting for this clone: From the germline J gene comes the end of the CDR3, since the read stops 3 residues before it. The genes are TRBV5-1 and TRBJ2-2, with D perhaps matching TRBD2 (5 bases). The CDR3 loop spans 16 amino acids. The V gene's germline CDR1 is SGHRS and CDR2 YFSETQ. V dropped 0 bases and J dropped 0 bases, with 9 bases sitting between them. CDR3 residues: CASSLAPGTNTGELFF. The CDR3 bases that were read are TGCGCCAGCAGCTTGGCCCCGGGGACGAACACCGGGGAG.

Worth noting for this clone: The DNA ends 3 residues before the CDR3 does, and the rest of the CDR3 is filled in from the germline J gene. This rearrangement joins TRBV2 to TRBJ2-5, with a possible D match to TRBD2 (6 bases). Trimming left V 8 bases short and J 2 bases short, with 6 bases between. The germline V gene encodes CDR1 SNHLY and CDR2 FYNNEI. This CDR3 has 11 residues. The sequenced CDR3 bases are TGTGCCAGCGCGGGGCAAGAGACC. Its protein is CASAGQET. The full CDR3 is CASAGQETQYF.

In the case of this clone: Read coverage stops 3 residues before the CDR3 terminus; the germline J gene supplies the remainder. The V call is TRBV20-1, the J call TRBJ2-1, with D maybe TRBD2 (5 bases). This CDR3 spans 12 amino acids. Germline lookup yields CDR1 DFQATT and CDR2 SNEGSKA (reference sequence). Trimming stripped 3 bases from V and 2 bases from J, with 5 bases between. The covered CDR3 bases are TGCAGTGCTAGCGGGGCCTACAATGAG. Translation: CSASGAYNE. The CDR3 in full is CSASGAYNEQFF.